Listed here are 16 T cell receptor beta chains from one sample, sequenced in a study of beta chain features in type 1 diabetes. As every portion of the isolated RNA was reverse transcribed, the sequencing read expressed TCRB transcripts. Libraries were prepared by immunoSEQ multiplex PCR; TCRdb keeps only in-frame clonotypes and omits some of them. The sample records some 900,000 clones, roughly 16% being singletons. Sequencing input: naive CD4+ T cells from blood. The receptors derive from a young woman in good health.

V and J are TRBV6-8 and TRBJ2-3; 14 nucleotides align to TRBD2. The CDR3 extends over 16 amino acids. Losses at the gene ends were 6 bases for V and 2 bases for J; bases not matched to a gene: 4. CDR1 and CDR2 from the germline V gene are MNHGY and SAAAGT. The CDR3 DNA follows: TGTGCCAGCAGAGGGACTAGCGGGAGCCTCACAGATACGCAGTATTTT. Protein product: CASRGTSGSLTDTQYF.

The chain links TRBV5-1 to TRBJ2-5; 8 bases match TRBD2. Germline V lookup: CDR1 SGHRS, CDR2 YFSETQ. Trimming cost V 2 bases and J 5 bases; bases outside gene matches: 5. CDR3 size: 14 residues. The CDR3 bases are TGCGCCAGCAGCTTTAGCGGGACGGGCGAGACCCAGTACTTC. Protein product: CASSFSGTGETQYF.

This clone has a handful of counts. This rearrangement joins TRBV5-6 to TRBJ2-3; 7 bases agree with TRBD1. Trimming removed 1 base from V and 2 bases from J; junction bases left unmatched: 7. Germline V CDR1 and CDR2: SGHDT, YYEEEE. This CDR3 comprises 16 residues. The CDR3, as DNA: TGTGCCAGCAGCTTGTTAGGTGACAGGGACACAGATACGCAGTATTTT. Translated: CASSLLGDRDTDTQYF. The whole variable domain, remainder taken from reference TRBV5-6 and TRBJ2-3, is DAGVTQSPTHLIKTRGQQVTLRCSPKSGHDTVSWYQQALGQGPQFIFQYYEEEERQRGNFPDRFSGHQFPNYSSELNVNALLLGDSALYLCASSLLGDRDTDTQYFGPGTRLTVL.

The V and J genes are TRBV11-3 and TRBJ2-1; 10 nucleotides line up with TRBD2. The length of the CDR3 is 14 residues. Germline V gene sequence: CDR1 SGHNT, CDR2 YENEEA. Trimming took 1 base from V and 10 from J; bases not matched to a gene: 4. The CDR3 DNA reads TGTGCCAGCAGCTTAGGCCTAGCGGGAGTAGAGCAGTTCTTC. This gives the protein CASSLGLAGVEQFF. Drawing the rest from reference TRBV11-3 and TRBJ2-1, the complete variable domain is EAGVVQSPRYKIIEKKQPVAFWCNPISGHNTLYWYLQNLGQGPELLIRYENEEAVDDSQLPKDRFSAERLKGVDSTLKIQPAELGDSAVYLCASSLGLAGVEQFFGPGTRLTVL.

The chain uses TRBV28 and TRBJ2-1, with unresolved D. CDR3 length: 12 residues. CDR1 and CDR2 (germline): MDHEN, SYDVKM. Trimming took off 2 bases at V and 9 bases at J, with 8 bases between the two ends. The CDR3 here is CASSLRAPEQFF. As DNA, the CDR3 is TGTGCCAGCAGTTTACGAGCACCTGAGCAGTTCTTC.

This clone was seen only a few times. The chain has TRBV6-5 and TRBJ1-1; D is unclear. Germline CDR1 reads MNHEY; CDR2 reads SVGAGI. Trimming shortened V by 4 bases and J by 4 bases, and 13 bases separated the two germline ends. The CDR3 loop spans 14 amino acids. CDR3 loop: CASSSQWSGTEAFF. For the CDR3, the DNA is TGTGCCAGCAGTTCCCAATGGTCCGGCACTGAAGCTTTCTTT.

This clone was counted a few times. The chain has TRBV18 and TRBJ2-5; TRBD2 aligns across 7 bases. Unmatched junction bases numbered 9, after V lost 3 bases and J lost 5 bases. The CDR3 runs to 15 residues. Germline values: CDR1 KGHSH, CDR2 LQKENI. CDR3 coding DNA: TGTGCCAGCTCACCCAGCGCGGGAGTTGGGGAGACCCAGTACTTC. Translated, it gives CASSPSAGVGETQYF.

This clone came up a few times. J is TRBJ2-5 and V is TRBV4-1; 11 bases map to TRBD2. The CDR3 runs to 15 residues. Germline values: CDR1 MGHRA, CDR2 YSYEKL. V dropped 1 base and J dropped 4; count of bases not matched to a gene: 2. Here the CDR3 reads CASSQGLAGIETQYF. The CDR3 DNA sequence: TGCGCCAGCAGCCAAGGACTAGCGGGAATAGAGACCCAGTACTTC.

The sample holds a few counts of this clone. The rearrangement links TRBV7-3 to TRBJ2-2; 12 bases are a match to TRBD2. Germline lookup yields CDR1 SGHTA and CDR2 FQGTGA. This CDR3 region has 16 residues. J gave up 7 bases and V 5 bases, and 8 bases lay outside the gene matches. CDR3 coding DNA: TGTGCCAGCAGCACCCGACTAGCGGGAGAGGTCGGGGAGCTGTTTTTT. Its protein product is CASSTRLAGEVGELFF.

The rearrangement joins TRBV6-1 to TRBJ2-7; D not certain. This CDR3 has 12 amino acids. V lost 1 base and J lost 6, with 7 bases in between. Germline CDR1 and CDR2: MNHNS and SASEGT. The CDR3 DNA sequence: TGTGCCAGCAGTGAAGGTTTAAGCGAGCAGTACTTC. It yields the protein CASSEGLSEQYF.

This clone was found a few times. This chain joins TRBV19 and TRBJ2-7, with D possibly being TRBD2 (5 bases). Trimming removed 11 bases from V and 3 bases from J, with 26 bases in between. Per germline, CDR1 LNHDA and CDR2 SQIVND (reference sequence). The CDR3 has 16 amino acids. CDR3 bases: TGTGCCCCCCCCACCCCGGGATTGCGACACGTCTACGAGCAGTACTTC. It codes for CAPPTPGLRHVYEQYF.

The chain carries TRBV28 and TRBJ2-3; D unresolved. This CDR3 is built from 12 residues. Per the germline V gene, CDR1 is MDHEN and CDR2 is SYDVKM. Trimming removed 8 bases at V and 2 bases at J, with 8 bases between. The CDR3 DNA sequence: TGTGCCAGCCGGGCGCCCACAGATACGCAGTATTTT. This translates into CASRAPTDTQYF.

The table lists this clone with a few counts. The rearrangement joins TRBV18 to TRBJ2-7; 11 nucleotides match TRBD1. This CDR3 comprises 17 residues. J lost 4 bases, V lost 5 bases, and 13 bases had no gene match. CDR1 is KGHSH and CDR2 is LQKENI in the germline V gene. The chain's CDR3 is CASSSPGTGGRIYEQYF. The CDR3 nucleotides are TGTGCCAGCTCATCTCCCGGGACAGGGGGTAGGATTTACGAGCAGTACTTC.

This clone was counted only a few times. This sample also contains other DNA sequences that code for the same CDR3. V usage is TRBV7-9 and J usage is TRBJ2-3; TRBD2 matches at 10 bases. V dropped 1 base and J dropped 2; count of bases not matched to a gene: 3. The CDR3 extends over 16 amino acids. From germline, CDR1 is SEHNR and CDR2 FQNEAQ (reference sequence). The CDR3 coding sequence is TGTGCCAGCAGCTTAGGGACTAGCGGTAACACAGATACGCAGTATTTT. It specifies CASSLGTSGNTDTQYF.

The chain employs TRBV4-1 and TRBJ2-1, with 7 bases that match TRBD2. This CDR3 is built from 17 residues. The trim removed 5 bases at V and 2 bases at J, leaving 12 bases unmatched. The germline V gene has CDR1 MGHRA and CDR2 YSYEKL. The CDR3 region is CASSRESGVFPYNEQFF. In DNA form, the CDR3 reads TGCGCCAGCAGCAGAGAAAGCGGGGTCTTCCCCTACAATGAGCAGTTCTTC.

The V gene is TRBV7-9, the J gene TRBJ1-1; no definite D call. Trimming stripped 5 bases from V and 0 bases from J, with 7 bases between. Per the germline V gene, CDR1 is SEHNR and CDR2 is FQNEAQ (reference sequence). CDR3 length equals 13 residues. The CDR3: CASSRGMNTEAFF. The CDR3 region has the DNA TGTGCCAGCAGCCGGGGTATGAACACTGAAGCTTTCTTT.